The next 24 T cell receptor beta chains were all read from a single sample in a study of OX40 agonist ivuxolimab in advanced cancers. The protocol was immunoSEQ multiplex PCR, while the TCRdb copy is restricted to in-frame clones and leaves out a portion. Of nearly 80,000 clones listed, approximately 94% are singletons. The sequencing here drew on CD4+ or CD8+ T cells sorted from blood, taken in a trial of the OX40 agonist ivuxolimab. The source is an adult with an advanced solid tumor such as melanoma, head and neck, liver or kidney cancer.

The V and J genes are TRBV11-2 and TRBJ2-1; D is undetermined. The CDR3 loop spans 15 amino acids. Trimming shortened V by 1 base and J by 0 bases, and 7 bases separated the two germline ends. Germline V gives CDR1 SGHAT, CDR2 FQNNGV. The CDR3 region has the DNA TGTGCCAGCAGCTTAGGGCCTCCCTCCTACAATGAGCAGTTCTTC. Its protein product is CASSLGPPSYNEQFF.

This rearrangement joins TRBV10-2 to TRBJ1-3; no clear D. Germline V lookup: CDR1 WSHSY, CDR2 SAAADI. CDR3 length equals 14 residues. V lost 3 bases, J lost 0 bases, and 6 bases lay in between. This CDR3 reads CASSEDYSGNTIYF. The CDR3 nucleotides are TGCGCCAGCAGTGAAGACTACTCTGGAAACACCATATATTTT.

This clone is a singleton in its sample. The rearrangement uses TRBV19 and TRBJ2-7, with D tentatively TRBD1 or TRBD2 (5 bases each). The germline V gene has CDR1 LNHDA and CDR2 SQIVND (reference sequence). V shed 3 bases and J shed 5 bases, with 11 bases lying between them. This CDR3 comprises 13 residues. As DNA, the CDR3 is TGTGCCAGTAGTATCCATGGGGACGACGAGCAGTACTTC. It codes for CASSIHGDDEQYF.

The DNA of the CDR3 is TGTGCCAGCAGCCTCCTTAGCGGGAGAAGCTACAATGAGCAGTTCTTC. Protein product: CASSLLSGRSYNEQFF. This chain joins TRBV7-9 and TRBJ2-1; the match to TRBD2 covers 9 bases. The V and J ends lost 5 bases and 3 bases, in that order; junction bases with no gene match: 8. The germline V gene encodes CDR1 SEHNR and CDR2 FQNEAQ (reference sequence). This CDR3 spans 16 amino acids.

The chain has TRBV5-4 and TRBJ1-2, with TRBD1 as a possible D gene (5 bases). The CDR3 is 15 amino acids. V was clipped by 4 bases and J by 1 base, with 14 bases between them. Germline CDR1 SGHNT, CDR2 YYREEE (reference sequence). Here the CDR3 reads CASSASRTLNYGYTF. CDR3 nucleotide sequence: TGTGCCAGCAGCGCATCTAGGACACTTAACTATGGCTACACCTTC.

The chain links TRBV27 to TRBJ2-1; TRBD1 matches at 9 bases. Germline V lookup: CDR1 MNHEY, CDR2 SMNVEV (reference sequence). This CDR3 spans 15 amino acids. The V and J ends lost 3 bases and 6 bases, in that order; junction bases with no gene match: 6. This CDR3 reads CASSLAGTGSNEQFF. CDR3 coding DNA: TGTGCCAGCAGTTTGGCGGGGACAGGGTCCAATGAGCAGTTCTTC.

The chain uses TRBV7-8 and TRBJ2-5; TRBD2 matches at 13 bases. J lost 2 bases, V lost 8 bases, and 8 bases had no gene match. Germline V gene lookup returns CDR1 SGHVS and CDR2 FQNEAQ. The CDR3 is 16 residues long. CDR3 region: CASLHPGLAGQETQYF. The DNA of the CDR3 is TGTGCCAGCCTTCATCCGGGACTAGCGGGGCAAGAGACCCAGTACTTC. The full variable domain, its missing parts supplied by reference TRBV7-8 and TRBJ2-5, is GAGVSQSPRYKVAKRGQDVALRCDPISGHVSLFWYQQALGQGPEFLTYFQNEAQLDKSGLPSDRFFAERPEGSVSTLKIQRTQQEDSAVYLCASLHPGLAGQETQYFGPGTRLLVL.

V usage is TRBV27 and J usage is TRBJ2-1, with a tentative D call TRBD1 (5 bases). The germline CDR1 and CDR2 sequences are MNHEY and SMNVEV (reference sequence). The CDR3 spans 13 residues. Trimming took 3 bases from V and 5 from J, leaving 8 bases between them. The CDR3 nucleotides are TGTGCCAGCAGTTTCGACAGCCACAATGAGCAGTTCTTC. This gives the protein CASSFDSHNEQFF.

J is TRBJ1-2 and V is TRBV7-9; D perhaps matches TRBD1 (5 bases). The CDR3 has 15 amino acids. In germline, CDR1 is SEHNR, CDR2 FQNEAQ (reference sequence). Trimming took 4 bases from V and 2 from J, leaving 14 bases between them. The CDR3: CASSSGGTSNYGYTF. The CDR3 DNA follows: TGTGCCAGCAGCTCCGGCGGGACTTCCAACTATGGCTACACCTTC.

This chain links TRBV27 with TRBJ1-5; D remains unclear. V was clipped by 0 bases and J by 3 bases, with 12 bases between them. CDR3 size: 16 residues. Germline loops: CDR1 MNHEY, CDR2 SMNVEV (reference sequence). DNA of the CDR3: TGTGCCAGCAGTTTATCCCCAAGGAACGACAATCAGCCCCAGCATTTT. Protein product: CASSLSPRNDNQPQHF.

CDR3 in DNA: TGTGCCAGCAGTGCAAGAGGGGAGAACACCGGGGAGCTGTTTTTT. Translation gives CASSARGENTGELFF. This chain uses TRBV6-6 with TRBJ2-2, with D possibly being TRBD1 or TRBD2 (5 bases each). Trimming took 5 bases from V and 1 from J, leaving 11 bases between them. The germline V gene encodes CDR1 MNHNY and CDR2 SVGAGI (reference sequence). The CDR3 has 15 residues.

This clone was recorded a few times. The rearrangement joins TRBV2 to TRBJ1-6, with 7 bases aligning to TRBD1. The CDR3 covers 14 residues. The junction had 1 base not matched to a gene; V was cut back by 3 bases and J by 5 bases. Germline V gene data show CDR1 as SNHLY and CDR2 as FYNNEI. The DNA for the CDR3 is TGTGCCAGCAGTGACAGGGGGGATAATTCACCCCTCCACTTT. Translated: CASSDRGDNSPLHF.

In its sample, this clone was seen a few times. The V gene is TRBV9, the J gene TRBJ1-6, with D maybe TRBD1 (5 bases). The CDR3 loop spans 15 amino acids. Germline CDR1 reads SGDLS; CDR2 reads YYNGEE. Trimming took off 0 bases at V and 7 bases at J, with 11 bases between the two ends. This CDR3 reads CASSVEGRSNSPLHF. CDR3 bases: TGTGCCAGCAGCGTAGAGGGGAGGTCAAATTCACCCCTCCACTTT.

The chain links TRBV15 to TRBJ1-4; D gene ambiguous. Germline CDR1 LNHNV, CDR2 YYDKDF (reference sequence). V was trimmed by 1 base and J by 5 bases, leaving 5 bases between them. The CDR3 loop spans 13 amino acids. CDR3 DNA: TGTGCCACCAGCAGAGTTATCAATGAAAAACTGTTTTTT. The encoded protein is CATSRVINEKLFF.

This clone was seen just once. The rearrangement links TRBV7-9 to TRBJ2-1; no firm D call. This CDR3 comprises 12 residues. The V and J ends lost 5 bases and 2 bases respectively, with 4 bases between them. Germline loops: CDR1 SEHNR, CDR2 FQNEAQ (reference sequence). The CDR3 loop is CASSPAYNEQFF. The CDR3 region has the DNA TGTGCCAGCAGCCCCGCCTACAATGAGCAGTTCTTC.

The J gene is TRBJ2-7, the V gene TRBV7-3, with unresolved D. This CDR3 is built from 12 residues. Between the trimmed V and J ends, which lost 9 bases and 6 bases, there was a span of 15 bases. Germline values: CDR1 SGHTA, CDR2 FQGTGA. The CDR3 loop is CASSSGSGEQYF. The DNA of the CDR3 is TGTGCCAGTTCCTCAGGATCTGGCGAGCAGTACTTC. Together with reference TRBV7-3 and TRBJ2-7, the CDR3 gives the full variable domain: GAGVSQTPSNKVTEKGKYVELRCDPISGHTALYWYRQSLGQGPEFLIYFQGTGAADDSGLPNDRFFAVRPEGSVSTLKIQRTERGDSAVYLCASSSGSGEQYFGPGTRLTVT.

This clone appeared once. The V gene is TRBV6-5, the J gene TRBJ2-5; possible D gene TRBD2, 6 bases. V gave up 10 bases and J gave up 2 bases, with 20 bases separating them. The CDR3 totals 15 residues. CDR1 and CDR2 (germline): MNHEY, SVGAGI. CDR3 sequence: CATILTGGEQETQYF. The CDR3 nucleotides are TGTGCCACAATCTTAACAGGCGGGGAGCAAGAGACCCAGTACTTC.

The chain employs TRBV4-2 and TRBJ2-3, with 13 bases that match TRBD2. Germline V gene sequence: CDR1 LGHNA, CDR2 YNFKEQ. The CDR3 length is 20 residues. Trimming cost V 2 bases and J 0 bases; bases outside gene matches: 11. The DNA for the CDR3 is TGTGCCAGCAGCCAAACTTTGGGGACTAGCGGGGCCCGTAGCACAGATACGCAGTATTTT. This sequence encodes CASSQTLGTSGARSTDTQYF.

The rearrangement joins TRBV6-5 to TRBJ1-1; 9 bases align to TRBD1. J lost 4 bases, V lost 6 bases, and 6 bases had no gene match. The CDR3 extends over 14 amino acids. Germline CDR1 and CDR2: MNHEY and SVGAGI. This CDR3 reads CASRLQGAVTEAFF. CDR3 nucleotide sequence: TGTGCCAGCAGACTACAGGGGGCGGTCACTGAAGCTTTCTTT.

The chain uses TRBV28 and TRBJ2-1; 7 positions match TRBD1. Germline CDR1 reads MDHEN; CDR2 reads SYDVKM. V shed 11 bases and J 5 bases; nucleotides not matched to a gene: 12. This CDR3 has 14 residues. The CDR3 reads CAGTQGTANNEQFF. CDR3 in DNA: TGTGCCGGCACCCAAGGGACAGCTAACAATGAGCAGTTCTTC.

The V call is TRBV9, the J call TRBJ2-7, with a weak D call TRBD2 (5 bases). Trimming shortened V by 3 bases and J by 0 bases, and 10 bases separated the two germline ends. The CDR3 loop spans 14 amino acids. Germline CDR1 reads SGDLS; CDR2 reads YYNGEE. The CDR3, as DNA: TGTGCCAGCAGCGCCGCCGGGAACTCCTACGAGCAGTACTTC. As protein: CASSAAGNSYEQYF.

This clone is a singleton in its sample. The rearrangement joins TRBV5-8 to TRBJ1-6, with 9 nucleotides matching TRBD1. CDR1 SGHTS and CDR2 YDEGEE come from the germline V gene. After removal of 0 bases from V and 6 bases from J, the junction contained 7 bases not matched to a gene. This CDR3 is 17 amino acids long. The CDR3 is CASSLVPADRGNSPLHF. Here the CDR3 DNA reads TGTGCCAGCAGCTTGGTGCCGGCGGACAGGGGTAATTCACCCCTCCACTTT.

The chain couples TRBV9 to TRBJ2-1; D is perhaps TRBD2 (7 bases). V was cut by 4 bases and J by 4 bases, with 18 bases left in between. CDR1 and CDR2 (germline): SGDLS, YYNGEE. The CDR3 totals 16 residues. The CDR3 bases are TGTGCCAGCAGCCCGAAGTTGGGGGGGCATTACAATGAGCAGTTCTTC. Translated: CASSPKLGGHYNEQFF.

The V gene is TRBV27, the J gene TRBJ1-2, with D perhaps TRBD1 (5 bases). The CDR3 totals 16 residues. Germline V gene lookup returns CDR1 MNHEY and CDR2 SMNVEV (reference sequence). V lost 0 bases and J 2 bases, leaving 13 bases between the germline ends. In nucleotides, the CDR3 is TGTGCCAGCAGTTTATCGACCGGGGCTCGGAACTATGGCTACACCTTC. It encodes CASSLSTGARNYGYTF.